Listed here are 16 T cell receptor beta chains from one sample, sequenced in a study of blood T cell repertoires in COVID-19 (dated by TCRdb to 2018 to 2020). Library method: the immunoSEQ multiplex PCR assay. TCRdb took this table from immuneACCESS and kept in-frame rearrangements with V and J called. Such tables lack part of the clones; where checked against another copy, unresolved V genes explain under half of the gap, and the rest is unexplained. The sample table records about 90,000 clones; 80% of these occur just once. Of the sample, 10% to 13% falls within the top ten clones. Sequenced: peripheral blood. The source is a woman aged 70-85 years with acute or convalescent COVID-19.

The rearrangement joins TRBV18 to TRBJ1-2; the D gene is possibly TRBD1 (5 bases). The germline gives CDR1 KGHSH, CDR2 LQKENI. The ends were cut back, 6 bases at V and 7 bases at J, with 9 bases in the middle. The CDR3 contains 11 residues. CDR3 residues: CASSGGVGYTF. In DNA form, the CDR3 reads TGTGCCAGCTCGGGGGGAGTTGGCTACACCTTC. The full variable domain, rest sourced from reference TRBV18 and TRBJ1-2, is NAGVMQNPRHLVRRRGQEARLRCSPMKGHSHVYWYRQLPEEGLKFMVYLQKENIIDESGMPKERFSAEFPKEGPSILRIQQVVRGDSAAYFCASSGGVGYTFGSGTRLTVV.

This CDR3 reads CASSLMDRASGNTIYF. In nucleotides, the CDR3 is TGTGCCAGCAGCTTAATGGACAGGGCTTCTGGAAACACCATATATTTT. The chain joins TRBV7-9 to TRBJ1-3, with 8 bases aligning to TRBD1. The trim removed 2 bases at V and 1 base at J, leaving 4 bases unmatched. Germline CDR1 is SEHNR and CDR2 is FQNEAQ (reference sequence). This CDR3 has 16 amino acids.

The genes are TRBV7-2 and TRBJ1-4, with 9 nucleotides matching TRBD1. V gave up 5 bases and J gave up 2 bases; unmatched junction bases: 9. This CDR3 has 17 amino acids. CDR1 and CDR2 from the germline V gene are SGHTA and FQGNSA. CDR3 sequence: CASSPGQGKATNEKLFF. For the CDR3, the DNA is TGTGCCAGCAGCCCCGGACAGGGGAAGGCGACTAATGAAAAACTGTTTTTT.

The rearrangement uses TRBV27 and TRBJ2-7, with TRBD2 matching over 8 bases. CDR3 length: 15 residues. The germline V gene has CDR1 MNHEY and CDR2 SMNVEV (reference sequence). V dropped 7 bases and J dropped 4; count of bases not matched to a gene: 12. The CDR3 sequence is CASTPGGSGRYEQYF. The CDR3 DNA follows: TGTGCCAGCACCCCTGGGGGGAGCGGGAGATACGAGCAGTACTTC.

This clone occurred a few times. The chain combines TRBV4-2 with TRBJ1-6; unclear D gene. V lost 2 bases and J 8 bases, leaving 7 bases between the germline ends. The germline gives CDR1 LGHNA, CDR2 YNFKEQ. This CDR3 comprises 13 residues. CDR3 sequence reads: CASSQFGDSPLHF. The CDR3 nucleotides read TGTGCCAGCAGCCAATTTGGAGATTCACCCCTCCACTTT.

The chain employs TRBV28 and TRBJ2-7; 8 bases line up with TRBD1. CDR1 MDHEN and CDR2 SYDVKM come from the germline V gene. Trimming took 6 bases from V and 2 from J; bases not matched to a gene: 6. This CDR3 is 14 amino acids long. The CDR3 spells CASRDRQGTYEQYF. DNA for the CDR3: TGTGCCAGCAGGGACAGACAGGGGACCTACGAGCAGTACTTC.

The V and J genes are TRBV5-4 and TRBJ1-2; 7 bases line up with TRBD1. The junction had 8 bases not matched to a gene; V was cut back by 2 bases and J by 7 bases. Germline V gene sequence: CDR1 SGHNT, CDR2 YYREEE (reference sequence). The CDR3 is made up of 14 amino acids. As DNA, the CDR3 is TGTGCCAGCAGCTTCGTGGGACAGCCCGGTGGCTACACCTTC. Its protein is CASSFVGQPGGYTF.

This clone was counted between two and nine times. The chain links TRBV7-7 to TRBJ2-1; 10 bases align to TRBD2. This CDR3 has 15 amino acids. The germline V gene encodes CDR1 SSHAT and CDR2 FNYEAQ (reference sequence). Trimming cost V 1 base and J 9 bases; bases outside gene matches: 6. CDR3 loop: CASSLVAGGGSEQFF. CDR3 sequence (DNA): TGTGCCAGCAGCTTAGTAGCGGGAGGAGGTTCTGAGCAGTTCTTC.

J is TRBJ2-2 and V is TRBV2; 9 nucleotides line up with TRBD1. CDR1 is SNHLY, CDR2 FYNNEI, per germline. V lost 3 bases and J lost 1; bases outside the gene matches: 0. The length of the CDR3 is 15 residues. For the CDR3, the DNA is TGTGCCAGCAGTGAGACAGGGGGGAACACCGGGGAGCTGTTTTTT. Translated: CASSETGGNTGELFF.

The chain has TRBV4-2 and TRBJ1-2; the match to TRBD1 covers 7 bases. This CDR3 comprises 15 residues. From germline, CDR1 is LGHNA and CDR2 YNFKEQ. J gave up 3 bases and V 1 base, and 5 bases lay outside the gene matches. In DNA form, the CDR3 reads TGTGCCAGCAGCCAAGGTGCAACAGGGGACTATGGCTACACCTTC. Protein product: CASSQGATGDYGYTF.

V gene TRBV29-1 combines with J gene TRBJ1-3; the D gene is possibly TRBD1 (6 bases). The germline V and J ends were trimmed by 2 bases and 3 bases, with 14 bases remaining between them. Germline CDR1 SQVTM, CDR2 ANQGSEA. This CDR3 has 15 amino acids. The CDR3 coding sequence is TGCAGCGTTGAATCGGGCAGGGGTGATGGAAACACCATATATTTT. Translation: CSVESGRGDGNTIYF.

This rearrangement joins TRBV7-9 to TRBJ2-5; D possibly corresponds to TRBD1 (6 bases). The germline V gene encodes CDR1 SEHNR and CDR2 FQNEAQ (reference sequence). Trimming cost V 5 bases and J 1 base, with 14 bases left between them. The CDR3 spans 15 residues. CDR3 region: CASSEQGRGQETQYF. CDR3 DNA: TGTGCCAGCAGCGAACAGGGAAGGGGCCAAGAGACCCAGTACTTC.

The genes are TRBV19 and TRBJ2-3; no clear D gene. CDR1 and CDR2 (germline): LNHDA, SQIVND (reference sequence). V was trimmed by 3 bases and J by 1 base, leaving 11 bases between them. This CDR3 contains 15 residues. In nucleotides, the CDR3 is TGTGCCAGTAGTATTTCGGGTATAGGCACAGATACGCAGTATTTT. Translating it yields CASSISGIGTDTQYF.

The J gene is TRBJ1-1, the V gene TRBV10-3, with TRBD1 matching over 7 bases. Germline V CDR1 and CDR2: ENHRY, SYGVKD. V lost 0 bases and J lost 5; bases outside the gene matches: 6. The CDR3 runs 15 residues. The CDR3 DNA is TGTGCCATCAGTGAGTCGACAGGGACATTAACTGAAGCTTTCTTT. This gives the protein CAISESTGTLTEAFF.

This chain joins TRBV1 and TRBJ2-7; the listed D gene, TRBD1, was not tested against the DNA. TRBV1 is given as a pseudogene. This CDR3 is built from 16 residues. The CDR3 spells CTSSQDRQGENYEQYF. The CDR3 region has the DNA TGCACCAGCAGCCAAGATCGACAGGGGGAGAACTACGAGCAGTACTTC.

This clone was seen a handful of times. This chain uses TRBV21-1 with TRBJ1-2; TRBD1, as called in the table, went unchecked against the DNA. TRBV21-1 is a pseudogene locus. The CDR3 spans 17 residues. The CDR3 reads CASSKRGQIITNYGYTF. Written as DNA, the CDR3 is TGTGCCAGCAGCAAACGGGGACAGATCATTACTAACTATGGCTACACCTTC.